The clone carrying this T cell receptor (beta chain) occurred once. The antigen is unknown. The data were taken from a study of OX40 agonist ivuxolimab in advanced cancers. Study summary: While on treatment, patients had intravenous ivuxolimab at 0.01 to 10 mg/kg every 2 weeks.

CDR3 size: 13 residues. Germline V gives CDR1 SGHVS, CDR2 FNYEAQ. Trimming took 5 bases from V and 5 from J, leaving 12 bases between them. Study-level results: Also showing low normalized T-cell clonal expansion were some of the nonresponders. The investigators did not determine what antigen specificity the expanded peripheral T cells had. At doses 0.1 to 3.0 mg/kg, CD4+ and CD8+ clones expanded.

Only in-frame clones appear in the TCRdb table, and some are missing; sequencing was by immunoSEQ multiplex PCR. This sample has 50,000 to 60,000 clones, with roughly 90% found just once. This TCR was sampled from an adult with an advanced solid tumor such as melanoma, head and neck, liver or kidney cancer. The rearrangement links TRBV7-6 to TRBJ2-5, with D possibly being TRBD1 or TRBD2 (5 bases each). Sequenced here: CD4+ or CD8+ T cells sorted from blood, sampled in a trial of the OX40 agonist ivuxolimab. In DNA, the CDR3 is TGTGCCAGCAGCATGGGACGACAGGAGACCCAGTACTTC. Translated: CASSMGRQETQYF.